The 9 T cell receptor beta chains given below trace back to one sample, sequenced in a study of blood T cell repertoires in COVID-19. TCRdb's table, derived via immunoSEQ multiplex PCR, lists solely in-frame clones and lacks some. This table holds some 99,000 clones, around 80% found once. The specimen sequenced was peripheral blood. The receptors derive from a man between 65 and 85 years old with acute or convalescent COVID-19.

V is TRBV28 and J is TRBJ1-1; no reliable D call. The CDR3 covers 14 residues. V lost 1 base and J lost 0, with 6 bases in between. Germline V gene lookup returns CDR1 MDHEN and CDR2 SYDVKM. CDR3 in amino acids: CASSLSRVNTEAFF. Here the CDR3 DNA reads TGTGCCAGCAGTTTATCGCGGGTGAACACTGAAGCTTTCTTT.

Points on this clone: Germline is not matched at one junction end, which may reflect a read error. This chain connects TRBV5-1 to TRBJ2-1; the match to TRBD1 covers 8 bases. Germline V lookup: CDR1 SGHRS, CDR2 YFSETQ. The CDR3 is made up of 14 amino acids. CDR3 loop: CAGGQGVSYNKQFF. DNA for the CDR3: TGCGCCGGCGGACAGGGAGTCTCCTACAATAAGCAGTTCTTC.

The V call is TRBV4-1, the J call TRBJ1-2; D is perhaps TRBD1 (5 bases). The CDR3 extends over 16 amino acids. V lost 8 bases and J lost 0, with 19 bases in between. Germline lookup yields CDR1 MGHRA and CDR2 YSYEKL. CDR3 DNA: TGCGCCAGCTACCCTCTTTACAGGTCCTCTAACTATGGCTACACCTTC. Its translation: CASYPLYRSSNYGYTF.

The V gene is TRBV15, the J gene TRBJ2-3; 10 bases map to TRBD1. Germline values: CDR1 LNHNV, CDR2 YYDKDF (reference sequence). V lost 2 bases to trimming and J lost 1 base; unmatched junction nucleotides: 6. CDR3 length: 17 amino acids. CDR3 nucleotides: TGTGCCACCAGCAGAAAGACAGGGGGCCATGGCACAGATACGCAGTATTTT. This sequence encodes CATSRKTGGHGTDTQYF.

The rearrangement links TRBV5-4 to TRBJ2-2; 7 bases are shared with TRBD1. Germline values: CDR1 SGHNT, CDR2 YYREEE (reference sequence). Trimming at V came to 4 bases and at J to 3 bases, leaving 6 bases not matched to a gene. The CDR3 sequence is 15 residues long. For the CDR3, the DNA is TGTGCCAGCAGCCAAACAGGGGTGGACACCGGGGAGCTGTTTTTT. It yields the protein CASSQTGVDTGELFF.

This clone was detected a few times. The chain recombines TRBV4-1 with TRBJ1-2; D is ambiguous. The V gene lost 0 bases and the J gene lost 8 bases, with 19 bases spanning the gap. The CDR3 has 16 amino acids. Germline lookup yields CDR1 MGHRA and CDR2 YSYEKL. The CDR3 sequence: CASSQDRQAFREGYTF. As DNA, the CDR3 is TGCGCCAGCAGCCAAGATCGGCAGGCGTTTAGGGAGGGCTACACCTTC.

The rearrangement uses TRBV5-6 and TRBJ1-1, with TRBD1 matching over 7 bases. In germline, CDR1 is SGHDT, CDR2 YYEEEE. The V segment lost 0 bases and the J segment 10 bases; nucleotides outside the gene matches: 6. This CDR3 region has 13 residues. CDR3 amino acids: CASSLDRGFGAFF. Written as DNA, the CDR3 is TGTGCCAGCAGCTTGGACAGGGGATTTGGAGCTTTCTTT.

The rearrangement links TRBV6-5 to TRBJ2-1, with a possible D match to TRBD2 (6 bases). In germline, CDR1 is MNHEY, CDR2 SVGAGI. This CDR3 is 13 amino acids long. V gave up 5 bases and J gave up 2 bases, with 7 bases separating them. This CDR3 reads CASSPGAYNEQFF. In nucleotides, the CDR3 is TGTGCCAGCAGTCCGGGGGCCTACAATGAGCAGTTCTTC.

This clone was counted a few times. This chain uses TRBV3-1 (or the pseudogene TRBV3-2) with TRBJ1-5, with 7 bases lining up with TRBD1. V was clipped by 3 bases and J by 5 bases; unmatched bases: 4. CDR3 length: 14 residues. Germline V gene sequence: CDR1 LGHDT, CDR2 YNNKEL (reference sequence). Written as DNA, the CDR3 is TGTGCCAGCAGCCACCGACAGGGCGATCAGCCCCAGCATTTT. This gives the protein CASSHRQGDQPQHF.